The clone carrying this T cell receptor beta chain was detected a few times. As yet, its antigen is unknown. Using unique molecular identifiers, the investigators prepared the TCRbeta library. TCRdb redid the calling of the PCR reads with MiXCR, one entry per CDR3 protein. The data show 450,000 to 600,000 distinct CDR3 sequences, 10% to 13% seen once. This sample is part of a study of T-cell reconstitution after alpha-beta-depleted transplantation in children. Findings of the study overall: Surviving thymic progenitors and recipient T cells were the source of high TCRbeta diversity at day 60 in some patients. It was reported that alpha-beta T cells came from several hundred expanded graft clones (about two months after transplant). Newly generated T cells supplied most T-cell counts and diversity one year post-transplant.

The CDR3 has 15 residues. After removal of 2 bases from V and 8 bases from J, the junction contained 8 bases not matched to a gene. Looked up from germline, CDR1 is MDHEN and CDR2 is SYDVKM. This clonotype was sampled from a child younger than 10 with inherited bone marrow failure, due to receive a stem cell transplant. Here the sequenced sample was PBMCs, taken before TCRalphabeta/CD19-depleted stem cell transplant. The chain couples TRBV28 to TRBJ2-1, with TRBD1 matching 8 bases. This chain's CDR3 is CASSLRDRSPDEQFF. DNA for the CDR3: TGTGCCAGCAGTTTAAGGGACAGGTCCCCGGATGAGCAGTTCTTC.